This TCR beta chain was sequenced for a study of CD4 T cells in relation to SARS-CoV-2 and coronaviruses. Overall study context: The HLA restriction of the shared crossreactive spike epitopes was mapped.

Study-level results: According to naive versus memory sequencing, detected responses are memory recall, not newly primed.

Germline V CDR1 and CDR2: MNHEY, SMNVEV (reference sequence). Trimming took off 7 bases at V and 9 bases at J, with 16 bases between the two ends. This CDR3 is 14 amino acids long. Uncultured naive and memory CD4+ T cells supplied DNA for deep TCR-beta sequencing. Clones were sequenced by immunoSEQ multiplex PCR, and TCRdb holds only the in-frame ones, with some missing. The sample lists some 60,000 clones, roughly nine tenths occurring once. This clone was found a few times. The antigen remains undetermined. The sequenced sample consisted of naive CD4+ T cells from PBMCs. The subset was: naive CD4+ T cells isolated by negative enrichment. The source is an adult with COVID-19. The J gene is TRBJ1-6, the V gene TRBV27; a weak D match, TRBD1 (5 bases). As DNA, the CDR3 is TGTGCCAGCACCTATCAGGGTACGGGTTCACCCCTCCACTTT. This sequence encodes CASTYQGTGSPLHF.